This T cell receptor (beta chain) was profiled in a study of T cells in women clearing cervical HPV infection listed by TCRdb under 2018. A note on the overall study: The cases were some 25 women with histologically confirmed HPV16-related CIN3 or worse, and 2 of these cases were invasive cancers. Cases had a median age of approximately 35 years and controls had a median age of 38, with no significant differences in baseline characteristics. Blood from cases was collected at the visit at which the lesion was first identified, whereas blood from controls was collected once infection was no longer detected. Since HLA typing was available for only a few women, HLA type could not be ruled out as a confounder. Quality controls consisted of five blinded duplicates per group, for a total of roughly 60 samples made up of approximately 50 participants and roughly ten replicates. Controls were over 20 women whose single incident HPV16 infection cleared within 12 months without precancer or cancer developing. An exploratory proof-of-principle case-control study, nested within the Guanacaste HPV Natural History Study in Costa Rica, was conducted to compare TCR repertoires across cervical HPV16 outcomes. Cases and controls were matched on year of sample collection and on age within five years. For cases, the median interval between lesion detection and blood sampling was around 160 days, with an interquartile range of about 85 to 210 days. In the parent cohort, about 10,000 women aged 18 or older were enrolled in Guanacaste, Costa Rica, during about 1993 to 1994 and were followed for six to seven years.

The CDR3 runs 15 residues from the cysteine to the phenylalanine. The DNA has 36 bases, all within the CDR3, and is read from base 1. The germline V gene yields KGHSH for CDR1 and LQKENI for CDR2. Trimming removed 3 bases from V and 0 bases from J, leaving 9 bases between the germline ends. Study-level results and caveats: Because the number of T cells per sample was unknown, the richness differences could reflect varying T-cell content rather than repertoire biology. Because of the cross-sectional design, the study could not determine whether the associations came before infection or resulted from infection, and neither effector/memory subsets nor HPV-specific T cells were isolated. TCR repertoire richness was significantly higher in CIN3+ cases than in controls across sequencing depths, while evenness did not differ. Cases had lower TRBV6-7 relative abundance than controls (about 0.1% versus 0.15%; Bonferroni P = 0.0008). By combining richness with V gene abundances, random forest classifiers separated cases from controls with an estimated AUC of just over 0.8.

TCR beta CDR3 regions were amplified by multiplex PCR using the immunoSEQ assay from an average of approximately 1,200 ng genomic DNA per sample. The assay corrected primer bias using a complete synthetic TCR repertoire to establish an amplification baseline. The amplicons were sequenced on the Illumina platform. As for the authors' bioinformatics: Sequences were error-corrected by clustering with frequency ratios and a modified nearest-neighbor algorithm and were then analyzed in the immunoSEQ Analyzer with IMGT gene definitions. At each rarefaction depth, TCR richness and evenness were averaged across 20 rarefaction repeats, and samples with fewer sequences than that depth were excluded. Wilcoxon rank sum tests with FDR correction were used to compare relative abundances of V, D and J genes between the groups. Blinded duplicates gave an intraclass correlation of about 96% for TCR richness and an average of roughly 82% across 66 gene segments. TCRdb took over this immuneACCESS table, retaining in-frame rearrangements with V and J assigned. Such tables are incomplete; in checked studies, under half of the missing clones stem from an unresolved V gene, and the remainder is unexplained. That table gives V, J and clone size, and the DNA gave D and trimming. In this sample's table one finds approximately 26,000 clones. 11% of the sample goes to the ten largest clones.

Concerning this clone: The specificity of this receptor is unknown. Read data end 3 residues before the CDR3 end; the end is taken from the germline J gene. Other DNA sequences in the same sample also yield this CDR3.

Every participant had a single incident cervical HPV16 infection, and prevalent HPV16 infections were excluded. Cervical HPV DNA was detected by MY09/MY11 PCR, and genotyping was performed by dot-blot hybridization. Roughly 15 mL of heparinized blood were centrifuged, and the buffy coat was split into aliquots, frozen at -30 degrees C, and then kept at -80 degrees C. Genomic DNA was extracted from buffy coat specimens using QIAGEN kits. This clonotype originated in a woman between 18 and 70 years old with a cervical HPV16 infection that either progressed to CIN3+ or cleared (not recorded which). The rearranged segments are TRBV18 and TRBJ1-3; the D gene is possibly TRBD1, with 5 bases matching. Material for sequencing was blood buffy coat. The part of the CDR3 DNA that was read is TGTGCCAGCTCACCCCAGGGTTACTCTGGAAACACC. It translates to CASSPQGYSGNT. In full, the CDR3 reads CASSPQGYSGNTIYF.